One sample yielded the 20 T cell receptor beta chains listed below, sequenced in a study of tissue T cells after allogeneic stem cell transplantation. Here immunoSEQ multiplex PCR was the method, and the copy in TCRdb shows in-frame clones only, minus some. The sample lists roughly 20,000 clones, roughly three quarters occurring once. The sequencing input was blood. These receptors were collected from a female BALB/c mouse in good health. The strain is characterized by the MHC haplotype H2-d.

A word on this clone: Gene names refer to mouse genes. Read coverage stops 1 residue before the CDR3 terminus; the germline J gene supplies the remainder. This chain connects TRBV13-3 to TRBJ2-4, with a tentative D call TRBD1 (6 bases). The V end lost 0 bases, the J end lost 3 bases, and 8 bases lay between the germline ends. Germline CDR1 is NNHDY and CDR2 is SYVADS. This CDR3 comprises 14 residues. The sequenced CDR3 bases are TGTGCCAGCAGTGATGGCCAGGGGCAAAACACCTTGTAC. Translating gives CASSDGQGQNTLY. From start to end, the CDR3 is CASSDGQGQNTLYF.

A word on this clone: The genes and germline here are from mouse. The CDR3 end lies 1 residue beyond the end of the read and is filled in from the germline J gene. This chain connects TRBV14 to TRBJ2-2; tentative D call: TRBD1 (5 bases). The V end lost 5 bases, the J end lost 3 bases, and 14 bases lay between the germline ends. This CDR3 region has 15 residues. Germline CDR1 SGHDT, CDR2 FRDEAV. Partial CDR3 DNA: TGTGCCAGCAGCCATCAGGGAGGCGACACCGGGCAGCTCTAC. Its protein product is CASSHQGGDTGQLY. The whole CDR3 sequence is CASSHQGGDTGQLYF. Supplemented by reference TRBV14 and TRBJ2-2, the full variable domain reads EAGVTQSPRYAVLQEGQAVSFWCDPISGHDTLYWYQQPRDQGPQLLVYFRDEAVIDNSQLPSDRFSAVRPKGTNSTLKIQSAKQGDTATYLCASSHQGGDTGQLYFGEGSKLTVL.

With respect to this clone: Genes and germline come from the mouse. The read is 1 residue too short to cover the CDR3 end, so that end is filled in from the germline J gene. The V and J genes are TRBV1 and TRBJ1-1; maybe TRBD1 (6 bases). There are 15 residues in the CDR3. The germline CDR1 and CDR2 sequences are NSQYPW and LRSPGD (reference sequence). The germline V and J ends were trimmed by 5 bases and 0 bases, with 13 bases remaining between them. Incomplete CDR3 DNA: TGCACCTGCAGTCTTCCGGGACATGCAAACACAGAAGTCTTC. It codes for CTCSLPGHANTEVF. The CDR3 as a whole reads CTCSLPGHANTEVFF.

About this clone itself: Each gene name is a mouse one. The read halts 1 residue ahead of the CDR3 end, with the missing end drawn from the germline J gene. J is TRBJ2-4 and V is TRBV13-2; no firm D call. Germline CDR1 NNHNN, CDR2 SYGAGS (reference sequence). This CDR3 is built from 14 residues. The V end lost 4 bases, the J end lost 0 bases, and 9 bases lay between the germline ends. The CDR3 bases that were read are TGTGCCAGCGGTCCTACAACTAGTCAAAACACCTTGTAC. This sequence encodes CASGPTTSQNTLY. The entire CDR3 is CASGPTTSQNTLYF.

With regard to this clone: Gene names follow the mouse nomenclature. Read sequence stops 1 residue before the CDR3 end, and the germline J gene provides the missing end. The chain couples TRBV13-1 to TRBJ2-4; D gene unclear. The CDR3 totals 12 residues. Trimming removed 1 base at V and 4 bases at J, with 4 bases between. The germline gives CDR1 NSHNY, CDR2 SYGAGN. CDR3 protein: CASSDLENTLYF. The DNA read from the CDR3 is TGTGCCAGCAGTGATCTGGAAAACACCTTGTAC.

Turning to this clone: Gene names denote mouse genes. The read falls 1 residue short of the CDR3 end, and the missing part is taken from the germline J gene. Other nucleotide sequences from this sample produce the same CDR3. The chain is built from TRBV13-3 and TRBJ2-5; possible D gene TRBD1, 6 bases. Per germline, CDR1 NNHDY and CDR2 SYVADS. CDR3 length: 14 residues. The V gene lost 4 bases and the J gene lost 0 bases, with 9 bases spanning the gap. CDR3 sequence reads: CASSPQGNQDTQYF. CDR3 DNA, as far as it was read: TGTGCCAGCAGTCCGCAGGGGAACCAAGACACCCAGTAC.

This clone has only a few counts. The germline and genes are mouse ones. The part of the CDR3 DNA that was read is TGTGCCAGCGGTGAGACAGGGAGCTCCTATGAACAGTAC. This translates into CASGETGSSYEQY. The CDR3 in its entirety is CASGETGSSYEQYF. The chain recombines TRBV13-2 with TRBJ2-7; 7 bases are shared with TRBD1. The read ends 1 residue early relative to the CDR3; the germline J gene fills the gap. The CDR3 covers 14 residues. In germline, CDR1 is NNHNN, CDR2 SYGAGS (reference sequence). Trimming took 2 bases from V and 0 from J; bases not matched to a gene: 2.

This clone was recorded a few times. The listed genes are named as in mouse. From the germline J gene comes the end of the CDR3, since the read stops 1 residue before it. J is TRBJ2-7 and V is TRBV5; D is possibly TRBD1 or TRBD2 (6 bases each). V was trimmed by 0 bases and J by 6 bases, leaving 12 bases between them. This CDR3 has 14 residues. Looked up from germline, CDR1 is LGHNA and CDR2 is YNLKQL (reference sequence). The CDR3 bases that were read are TGTGCCAGCAGCCAAGAATGGGGGCGCGTTGAACAGTAC. Translated, it gives CASSQEWGRVEQY. The complete CDR3 sequence is CASSQEWGRVEQYF.

Worth noting for this clone: Gene labels here are mouse ones. CDR3 in amino acids: CTCSAGGVSYNSPLYF. Partial CDR3 DNA: TGCACCTGCAGTGCAGGCGGGGTTTCCTATAATTCGCCCCTCTAC. The chain carries TRBV1 and TRBJ1-6; D not certain. The missing CDR3 end, 1 residue past where the read stops, is filled in from the germline J gene. TRBJ1-6 is identified as an open reading frame with a role that is uncertain. The V gene's germline CDR1 is NSQYPW and CDR2 LRSPGD (reference sequence). This CDR3 contains 16 residues. Trimming cost V 1 base and J 0 bases, with 7 bases left between them.

This clone was counted only a few times. Gene names and germline refer to mouse. The CDR3 end lies 1 residue beyond the end of the read and is filled in from the germline J gene. At the DNA level, this CDR3 is encoded by other sequences in the same sample as well. The V gene is TRBV5, the J gene TRBJ2-7; the match to TRBD2 covers 11 bases. J was trimmed by 4 bases and V by 0 bases; bases with no gene match: 2. CDR1 is LGHNA, CDR2 YNLKQL, per germline (reference sequence). CDR3 length equals 15 residues. CDR3 amino acids: CASSQDRDWGYEQYF. The sequenced part of the CDR3 DNA is TGTGCCAGCAGCCAAGATCGGGACTGGGGGTATGAACAGTAC.

Comments on this clone: Gene names follow the mouse nomenclature. With the read ending 1 residue before the CDR3 end, the germline J gene is used to fill in that end. V gene TRBV13-1 combines with J gene TRBJ1-4; perhaps TRBD1 as D (5 bases). The CDR3 extends over 15 amino acids. Trimming removed 0 bases from V and 3 bases from J, with 9 bases in between. Germline CDR1 and CDR2: NSHNY and SYGAGN. Incomplete CDR3 DNA: TGTGCCAGCAGTGATGTGGGGGGGACCAACGAAAGATTATTT. This translates into CASSDVGGTNERLF. The whole CDR3 sequence is CASSDVGGTNERLFF.

This clone was counted once. The listed genes are named as in mouse. The CDR3 goes on 1 residue after the read ends, and that part is filled in from the germline J gene. This sample includes further DNA sequences coding for the same CDR3. This sequence joins TRBV13-2 and TRBJ2-4; D gene uncertain. Deletions cut 0 bases from V and 0 bases from J, with 5 bases between. Germline CDR1 and CDR2: NNHNN and SYGAGS (reference sequence). CDR3 length: 14 amino acids. CDR3: CASGDARSQNTLYF. The DNA read from the CDR3 is TGTGCCAGCGGTGATGCAAGGAGTCAAAACACCTTGTAC.

Points on this clone: All gene names here are mouse names. The sequenced CDR3 bases are TGTGCCTGGGGAACTGGGAGTCAAAACACCTTGTAC. Translating gives CAWGTGSQNTLY. From start to end, the CDR3 is CAWGTGSQNTLYF. The chain carries TRBV31 and TRBJ2-4; D might be TRBD2 (6 bases). Read coverage stops 1 residue before the CDR3 terminus; the germline J gene supplies the remainder. This CDR3 spans 13 amino acids. From germline, CDR1 is GKSSPN and CDR2 SITVG. V dropped 5 bases and J dropped 0 bases, with 9 bases sitting between them.

To note about this clone: Gene names denote mouse genes. The observed sequence ends 1 residue before the CDR3 terminus, with the missing tail filled in from the germline J gene. The chain employs TRBV19 and TRBJ2-3; a weak D match, TRBD2 (5 bases). The CDR3 is made up of 13 amino acids. V was pared by 4 bases and J by 0 bases, with 6 bases between. Germline loops: CDR1 FNHDT, CDR2 SITEND (reference sequence). CDR3 region: CASSWTSAETLYF. The CDR3 DNA, read in part, is TGTGCCAGCAGTTGGACTAGTGCAGAAACGCTGTAT.

To note about this clone: The gene names here belong to mouse. The read finishes 1 residue shy of the CDR3 end, and the germline J gene is used to complete it. The rearrangement uses TRBV4 and TRBJ2-5; 9 bases fit TRBD2. The V segment lost 5 bases and the J segment 2 bases; nucleotides outside the gene matches: 2. The CDR3 runs 14 residues. CDR1 is LGHDT and CDR2 is YNNKQL in the germline V gene (reference sequence). CDR3 bases read: TGTGCCAGCAGCCGACTGGGGGTCCAAGACACCCAGTAC. Protein sequence: CASSRLGVQDTQY. The complete CDR3 protein is CASSRLGVQDTQYF.

This clone appeared a few times. Gene names denote mouse genes. Read data end 1 residue before the CDR3 end; the end is taken from the germline J gene. This sequence joins TRBV4 and TRBJ1-4; 7 bases map to TRBD1. With 4 bases clipped from V and 4 bases from J, the junction kept 3 bases outside the gene matches. Germline assignment: CDR1 LGHDT and CDR2 YNNKQL (reference sequence). The CDR3 contains 14 residues. The CDR3 loop is CASSLQGFNERLFF. The covered CDR3 bases are TGTGCCAGCAGCTTACAGGGGTTCAACGAAAGATTATTT. The whole variable domain, remainder taken from reference TRBV4 and TRBJ1-4, is ETAVFQTPNYHVTQVGNEVSFNCKQTLGHDTMYWYKQDSKKLLKIMFSYNNKQLIVNETVPRRFSPQSSDKAHLNLRIKSVEPEDSAVYLCASSLQGFNERLFFGHGTKLSVL.

On this clone: Germline and genes here are mouse. The CDR3 end falls 1 residue outside the read, so it is completed with the germline J gene. The V call is TRBV13-2, the J call TRBJ2-5, with 11 bases lining up with TRBD2. The trim removed 5 bases at V and 3 bases at J, leaving 5 bases unmatched. The length of the CDR3 is 15 residues. Germline CDR1 is NNHNN and CDR2 is SYGAGS (reference sequence). The CDR3 spells CASGDWGEGQDTQYF. CDR3 DNA (partial): TGTGCCAGCGGGGACTGGGGGGAAGGGCAAGACACCCAGTAC.

With respect to this clone: The genes and germline here are from mouse. The read halts 1 residue ahead of the CDR3 end, with the missing end drawn from the germline J gene. This chain joins TRBV19 and TRBJ1-6; D uncertain. TRBJ1-6 is flagged as an ORF with uncertain function. CDR1 is FNHDT and CDR2 is SITEND in the germline V gene (reference sequence). The CDR3 has 12 residues. The V and J ends lost 6 bases and 9 bases respectively, with 10 bases between them. CDR3 bases read: TGTGCCAGCACCGGACCCCTTTCGCCCCTCTAC. Translating it yields CASTGPLSPLY. The entire CDR3 sequence reads CASTGPLSPLYF.

Remarks on this clone: Germline and genes here are mouse. The read ends 1 residue shy of where the CDR3 ends; the end is completed using the germline J gene. The chain links TRBV19 to TRBJ1-1; TRBD1 matches 7 bases. Trimming removed 1 base from V and 7 bases from J; junction bases left unmatched: 1. The germline V gene has CDR1 FNHDT and CDR2 SITEND (reference sequence). The CDR3 has 12 amino acids. CDR3 DNA (partial): TGTGCCAGCAGTATAAGACAGGGAGAAGTCTTC. Its translation is CASSIRQGEVF. The full CDR3 is CASSIRQGEVFF.

The sample holds one count of this clone. Mouse germline and gene names are used. The read ends 1 residue shy of where the CDR3 ends; the end is completed using the germline J gene. The chain has TRBV29 and TRBJ1-3; D is uncertain. The CDR3 extends over 14 amino acids. Germline CDR1 and CDR2: MSHET and SYDVDS. Trimming stripped 1 base from V and 0 bases from J, with 4 bases between. The CDR3 reads CASSLWHSGNTLYF. The CDR3 DNA, read in part, is TGTGCTAGCAGTTTATGGCATTCTGGAAATACGCTCTAT.